This record looks at one T cell receptor beta chain sequence and its context. TCRdb re-called the 5' RACE reads through MiXCR, storing one row per CDR3 protein. Among about 64,000 distinct CDR3 sequences listed, 20% to 25% were seen once. Trimming took off 2 bases at V and 0 bases at J, with 8 bases between the two ends. Germline CDR1 is DFQATT and CDR2 is SNEGSKA (reference sequence). The CDR3 contains 13 residues. This sequence joins TRBV20-1 and TRBJ2-7, with D tentatively TRBD2 (5 bases). The sequenced sample was memory CD4+ T cells sorted from a lymph node. Documented subset: memory CD4+ T cells, CD4+CD45RO+CD25-. This sequence originates from a female donor with breast cancer. CDR3 protein: CSARRAGSYEQYF. CDR3 bases: TGCAGTGCTAGACGTGCGGGCTCCTACGAGCAGTACTTC.